What follows are 3 T cell receptor beta chains derived from one specimen sequenced in a study of T-cell memory formation after mild COVID-19. TCRdb passed the 5' RACE reads through MiXCR, listing each CDR3 protein once. The top ten hold around 20% of the sample, which has some 300,000 distinct CDR3 sequences, roughly 20% seen once. Sequencing input: PBMCs or a T cell subset sorted from them (not recorded which). Source of these receptors: a man between 18 and 35 years old who had mild COVID-19 (a few samples of this study predate the infection). Cell type and time point are not known.

CDR3 sequence: CASTQRGGGNQPQHF. CDR3 sequence (DNA): TGTGCCAGCACCCAAAGGGGGGGCGGCAATCAGCCCCAGCATTTT. This chain joins TRBV12-3 or TRBV12-4 and TRBJ1-5; tentative D call: TRBD1 (6 bases). There are 15 residues in the CDR3. Trimming pared 7 bases from V and 2 bases from J, leaving 15 bases between.

The chain uses TRBV7-9 and TRBJ1-1; D call uncertain. The germline V gene has CDR1 SEHNR and CDR2 FQNEAQ (reference sequence). Trimming shortened V by 4 bases and J by 4 bases, and 7 bases separated the two germline ends. The CDR3 covers 12 residues. The CDR3 loop reads CASSSASTEAFF. The CDR3, as DNA: TGTGCCAGCAGCTCGGCCAGCACTGAAGCTTTCTTT.

This chain links TRBV7-9 with TRBJ1-4; 10 nucleotides agree with TRBD1. This CDR3 is built from 14 residues. Trimming removed 5 bases from V and 10 bases from J; junction bases left unmatched: 7. Germline values: CDR1 SEHNR, CDR2 FQNEAQ (reference sequence). The CDR3 bases are TGTGCCAGCAGCATCCCCGGGACAGGGGCAAAACTGTTTTTT. Amino acids: CASSIPGTGAKLFF.